This TCR beta chain appears in the sequencing data of a study of OX40 agonist ivuxolimab in advanced cancers. Produced via immunoSEQ multiplex PCR; TCRdb's table is partial and in-frame only. The sample contains fewer than 40,000 clones, 81% of which appear only once. Trimming took off 0 bases at V and 5 bases at J, with 4 bases between the two ends. In germline, CDR1 is DFQATT, CDR2 SNEGSKA (reference sequence). This CDR3 comprises 11 residues. The chain recombines TRBV20-1 with TRBJ1-2; D gene uncertain. This clonotype was sampled from an adult with an advanced solid tumor such as melanoma, head and neck, liver or kidney cancer. Source: CD4+ or CD8+ T cells sorted from blood, taken in a trial of the OX40 agonist ivuxolimab. In DNA, the CDR3 is TGCAGTGCTAGAGACGAATATGGCTACACCTTC. Its translation is CSARDEYGYTF.